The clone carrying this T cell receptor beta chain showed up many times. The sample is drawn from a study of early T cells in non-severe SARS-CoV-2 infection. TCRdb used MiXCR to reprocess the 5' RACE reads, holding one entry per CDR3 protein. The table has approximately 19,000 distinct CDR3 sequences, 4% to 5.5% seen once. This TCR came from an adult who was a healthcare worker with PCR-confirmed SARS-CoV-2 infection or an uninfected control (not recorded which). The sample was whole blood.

Written as DNA, the CDR3 is TGTGCCAGCAGCTTAGCGTTGTGGCACACAGAGAGCTCAGATACGCAGTATTTT. Protein product: CASSLALWHTESSDTQYF. The chain carries TRBV7-2 and TRBJ2-3; D ambiguous. The V end was cut by 0 bases, the J end by 4 bases, with 20 bases between. CDR1 is SGHTA and CDR2 is FQGNSA in the germline V gene. The CDR3 loop spans 18 amino acids.